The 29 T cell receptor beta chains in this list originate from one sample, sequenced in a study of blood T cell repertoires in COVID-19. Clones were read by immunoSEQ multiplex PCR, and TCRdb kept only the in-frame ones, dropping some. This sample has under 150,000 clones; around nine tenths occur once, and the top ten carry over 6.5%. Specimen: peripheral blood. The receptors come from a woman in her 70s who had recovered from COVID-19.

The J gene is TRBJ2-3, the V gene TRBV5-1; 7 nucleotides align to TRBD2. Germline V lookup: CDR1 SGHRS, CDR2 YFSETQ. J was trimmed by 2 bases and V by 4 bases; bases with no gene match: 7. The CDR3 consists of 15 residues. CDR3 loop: CASSLEAGNTDTQYF. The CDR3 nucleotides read TGCGCCAGCAGCCTAGAAGCGGGGAACACAGATACGCAGTATTTT.

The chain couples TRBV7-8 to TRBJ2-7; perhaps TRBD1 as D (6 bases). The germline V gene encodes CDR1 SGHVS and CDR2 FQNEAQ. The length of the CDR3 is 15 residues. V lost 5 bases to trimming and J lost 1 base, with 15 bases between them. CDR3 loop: CASSPDGTLSYEQYF. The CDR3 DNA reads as TGTGCCAGCAGCCCCGATGGGACATTATCCTACGAGCAGTACTTC. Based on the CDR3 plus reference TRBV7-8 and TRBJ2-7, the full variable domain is GAGVSQSPRYKVAKRGQDVALRCDPISGHVSLFWYQQALGQGPEFLTYFQNEAQLDKSGLPSDRFFAERPEGSVSTLKIQRTQQEDSAVYLCASSPDGTLSYEQYFGPGTRLTVT.

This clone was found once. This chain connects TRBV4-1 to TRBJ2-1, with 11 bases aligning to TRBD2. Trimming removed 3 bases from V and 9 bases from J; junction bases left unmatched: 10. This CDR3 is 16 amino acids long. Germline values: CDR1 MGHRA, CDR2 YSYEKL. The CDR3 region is CASSQASGGHSSEQFF. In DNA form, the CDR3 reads TGCGCCAGCAGCCAGGCTAGCGGGGGGCACTCCAGTGAGCAGTTCTTC.

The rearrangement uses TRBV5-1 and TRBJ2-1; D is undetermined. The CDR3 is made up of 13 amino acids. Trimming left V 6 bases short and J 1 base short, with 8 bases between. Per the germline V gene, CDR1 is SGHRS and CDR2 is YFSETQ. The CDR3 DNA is TGCGCCAGCACGGGTACTTCCTACAATGAGCAGTTCTTC. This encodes CASTGTSYNEQFF.

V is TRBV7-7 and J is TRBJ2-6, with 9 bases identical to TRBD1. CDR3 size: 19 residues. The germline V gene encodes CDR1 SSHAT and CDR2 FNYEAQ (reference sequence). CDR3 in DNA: TGTGCTAGCGGCCACCTACCGGGACAGGGCCCCTCTGGGGCCAACGTCCTGACTTTC. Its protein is CASGHLPGQGPSGANVLTF.

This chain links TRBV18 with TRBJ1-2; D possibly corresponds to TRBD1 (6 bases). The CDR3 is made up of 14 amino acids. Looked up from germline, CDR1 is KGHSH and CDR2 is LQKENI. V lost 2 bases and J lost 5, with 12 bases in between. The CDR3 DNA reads TGTGCCAGCTCACCAGGGGCAGGGGCTTATGGCTACACCTTC. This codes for CASSPGAGAYGYTF. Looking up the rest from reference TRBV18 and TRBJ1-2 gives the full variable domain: NAGVMQNPRHLVRRRGQEARLRCSPMKGHSHVYWYRQLPEEGLKFMVYLQKENIIDESGMPKERFSAEFPKEGPSILRIQQVVRGDSAAYFCASSPGAGAYGYTFGSGTRLTVV.

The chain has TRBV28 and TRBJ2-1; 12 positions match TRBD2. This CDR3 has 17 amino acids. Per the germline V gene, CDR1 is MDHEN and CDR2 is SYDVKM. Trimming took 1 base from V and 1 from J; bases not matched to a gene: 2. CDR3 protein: CASSLYGTSGSYNEQFF. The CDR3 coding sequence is TGTGCCAGCAGTTTATATGGGACTAGCGGGTCCTACAATGAGCAGTTCTTC.

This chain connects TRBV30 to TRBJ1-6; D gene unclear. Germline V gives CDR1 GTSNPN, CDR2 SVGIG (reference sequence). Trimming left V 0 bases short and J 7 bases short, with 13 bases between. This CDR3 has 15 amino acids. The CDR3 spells CAWSVPPPGNSPLHF. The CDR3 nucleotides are TGTGCCTGGAGTGTACCCCCCCCAGGAAATTCACCCCTCCACTTT.

CDR3 region: CASSMQGNTEAFF. DNA for the CDR3: TGTGCCAGTAGTATGCAGGGGAACACTGAAGCTTTCTTT. V usage is TRBV19 and J usage is TRBJ1-1; weak D call: TRBD1 (5 bases). The germline V gene has CDR1 LNHDA and CDR2 SQIVND (reference sequence). The CDR3 consists of 13 residues. Trimming shortened V by 3 bases and J by 1 base, and 6 bases separated the two germline ends. The complete variable domain, with remaining parts taken from reference TRBV19 and TRBJ1-1, reads DGGITQSPKYLFRKEGQNVTLSCEQNLNHDAMYWYRQDPGQGLRLIYYSQIVNDFQKGDIAEGYSVSREKKESFPLTVTSAQKNPTAFYLCASSMQGNTEAFFGQGTRLTVV.

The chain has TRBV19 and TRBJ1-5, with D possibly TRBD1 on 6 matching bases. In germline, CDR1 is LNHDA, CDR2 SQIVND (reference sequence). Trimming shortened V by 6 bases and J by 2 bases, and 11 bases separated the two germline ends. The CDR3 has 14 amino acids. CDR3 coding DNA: TGTGCCAGTAGAAGGGACATGGGCAATCAGCCCCAGCATTTT. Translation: CASRRDMGNQPQHF.

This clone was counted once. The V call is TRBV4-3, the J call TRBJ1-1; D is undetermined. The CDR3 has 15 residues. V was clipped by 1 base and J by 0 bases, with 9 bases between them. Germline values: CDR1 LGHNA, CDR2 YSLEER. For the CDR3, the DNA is TGCGCCAGCAGCCAAGGGGCCCTCATGAACACTGAAGCTTTCTTT. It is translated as CASSQGALMNTEAFF.

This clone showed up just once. The CDR3 sequence is CASRPGEWVQETQYF. The CDR3 DNA is TGTGCCAGCAGGCCAGGGGAGTGGGTCCAAGAGACCCAGTACTTC. The V and J genes are TRBV6-6 and TRBJ2-5; tentative D call: TRBD1 (6 bases). The CDR3 sequence is 15 residues long. V was pared by 6 bases and J by 1 base, with 15 bases between. Germline lookup yields CDR1 MNHNY and CDR2 SVGAGI (reference sequence).

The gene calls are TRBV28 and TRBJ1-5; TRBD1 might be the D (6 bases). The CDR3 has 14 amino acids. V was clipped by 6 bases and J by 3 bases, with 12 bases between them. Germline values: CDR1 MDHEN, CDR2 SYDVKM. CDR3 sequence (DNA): TGTGCCAGCAGACAGACAGGATACAATCAGCCCCAGCATTTT. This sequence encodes CASRQTGYNQPQHF.

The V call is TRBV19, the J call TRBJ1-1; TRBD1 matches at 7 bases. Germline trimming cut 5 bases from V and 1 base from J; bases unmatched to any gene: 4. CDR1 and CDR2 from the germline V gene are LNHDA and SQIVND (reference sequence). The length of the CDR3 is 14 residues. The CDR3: CASSVGQSNTEAFF. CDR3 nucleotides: TGTGCCAGTAGTGTGGGACAGTCGAACACTGAAGCTTTCTTT.

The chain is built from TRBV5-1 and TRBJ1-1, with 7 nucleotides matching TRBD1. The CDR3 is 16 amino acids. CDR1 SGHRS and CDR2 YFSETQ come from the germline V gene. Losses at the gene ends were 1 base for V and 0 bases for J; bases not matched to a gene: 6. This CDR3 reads CASSLWSGQMNTEAFF. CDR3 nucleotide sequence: TGCGCCAGCAGCTTGTGGTCGGGACAGATGAACACTGAAGCTTTCTTT.

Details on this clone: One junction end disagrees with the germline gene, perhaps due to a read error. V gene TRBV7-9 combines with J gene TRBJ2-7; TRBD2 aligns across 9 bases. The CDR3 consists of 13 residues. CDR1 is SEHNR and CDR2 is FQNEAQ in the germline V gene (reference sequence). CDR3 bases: TGTGCCAGCAGCGTAGCGGGAGCCTACGAGCAGTACTTC. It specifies CASSVAGAYEQYF.

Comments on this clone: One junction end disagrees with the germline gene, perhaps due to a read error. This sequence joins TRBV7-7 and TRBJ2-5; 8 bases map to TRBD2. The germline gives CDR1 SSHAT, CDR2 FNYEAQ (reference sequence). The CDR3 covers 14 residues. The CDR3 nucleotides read TGTGCTAGCAGCTACACTAGCGGTCAAGAGACCCAGTACTTC. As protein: CASSYTSGQETQYF.

Written as DNA, the CDR3 is TGTGCCAGCAGCCCGCGGGGGGCCGGTTCACCCCTCCACTTT. Its protein is CASSPRGAGSPLHF. The chain links TRBV3-1 (or the pseudogene TRBV3-2) to TRBJ1-6; D possibly corresponds to TRBD1 (6 bases). The CDR3 totals 14 residues. The V and J ends lost 4 bases and 9 bases respectively, with 13 bases between them. CDR1 and CDR2 (germline): LGHDT, YNNKEL (reference sequence).

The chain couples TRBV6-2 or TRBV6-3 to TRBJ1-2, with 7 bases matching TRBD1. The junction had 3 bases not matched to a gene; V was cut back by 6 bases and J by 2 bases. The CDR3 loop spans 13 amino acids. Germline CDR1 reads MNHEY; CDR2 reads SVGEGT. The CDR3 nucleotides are TGTGCCAGCAGCCGACAGGGAAACTATGGCTACACCTTC. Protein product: CASSRQGNYGYTF.

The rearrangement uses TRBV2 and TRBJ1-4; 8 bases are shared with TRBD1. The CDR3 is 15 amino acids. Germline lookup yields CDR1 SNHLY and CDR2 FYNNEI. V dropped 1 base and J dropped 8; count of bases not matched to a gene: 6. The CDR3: CASSEGRGLSEKLFF. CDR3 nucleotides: TGTGCCAGCAGTGAAGGCAGGGGGCTCAGCGAAAAACTGTTTTTT.

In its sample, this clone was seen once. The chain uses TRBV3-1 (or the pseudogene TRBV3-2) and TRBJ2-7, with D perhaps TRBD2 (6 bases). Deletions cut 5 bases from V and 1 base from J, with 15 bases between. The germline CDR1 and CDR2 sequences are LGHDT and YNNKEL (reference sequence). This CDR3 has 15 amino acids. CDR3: CASSSGGALSYEQYF. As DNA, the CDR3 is TGTGCCAGCAGCTCAGGCGGGGCACTGTCCTACGAGCAGTACTTC.

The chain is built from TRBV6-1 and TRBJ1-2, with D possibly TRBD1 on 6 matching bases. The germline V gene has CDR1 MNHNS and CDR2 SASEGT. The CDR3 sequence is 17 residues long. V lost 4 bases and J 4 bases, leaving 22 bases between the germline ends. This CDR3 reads CASSGRPYRAGGYGYTF. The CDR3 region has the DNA TGTGCCAGCAGTGGCCGACCCTACAGGGCGGGCGGCTATGGCTACACCTTC.

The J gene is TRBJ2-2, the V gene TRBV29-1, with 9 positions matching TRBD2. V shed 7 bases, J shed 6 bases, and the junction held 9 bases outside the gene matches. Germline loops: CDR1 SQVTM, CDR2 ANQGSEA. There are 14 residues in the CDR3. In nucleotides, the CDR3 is TGCAGCGCGCCTAGCGGGGCTGGGGCCGGGGAGCTGTTTTTT. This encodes CSAPSGAGAGELFF.

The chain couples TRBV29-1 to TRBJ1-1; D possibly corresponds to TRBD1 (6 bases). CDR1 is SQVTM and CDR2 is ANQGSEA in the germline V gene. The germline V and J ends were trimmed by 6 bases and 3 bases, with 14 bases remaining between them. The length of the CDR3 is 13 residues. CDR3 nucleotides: TGCAGCGTCGGTACAGGGATGGACACTGAAGCTTTCTTT. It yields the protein CSVGTGMDTEAFF. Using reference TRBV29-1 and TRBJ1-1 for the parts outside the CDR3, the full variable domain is SAVISQKPSRDICQRGTSLTIQCQVDSQVTMMFWYRQQPGQSLTLIATANQGSEATYESGFVIDKFPISRPNLTFSTLTVSNMSPEDSSIYLCSVGTGMDTEAFFGQGTRLTVV.

The DNA of the CDR3 is TGTGCCAGCAGTGAAGCCCGGACAATCCGAAACACCATATATTTT. It yields the protein CASSEARTIRNTIYF. The gene calls are TRBV2 and TRBJ1-3, with D possibly being TRBD1 (5 bases). Trimming removed 0 bases from V and 5 bases from J, with 11 bases in between. The V gene's germline CDR1 is SNHLY and CDR2 FYNNEI. The CDR3 totals 15 residues.

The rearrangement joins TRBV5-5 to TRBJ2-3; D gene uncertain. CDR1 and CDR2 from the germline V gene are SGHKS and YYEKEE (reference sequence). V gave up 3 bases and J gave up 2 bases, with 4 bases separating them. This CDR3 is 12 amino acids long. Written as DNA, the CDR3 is TGTGCCAGCAGCTCTTACACAGATACGCAGTATTTT. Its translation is CASSSYTDTQYF.

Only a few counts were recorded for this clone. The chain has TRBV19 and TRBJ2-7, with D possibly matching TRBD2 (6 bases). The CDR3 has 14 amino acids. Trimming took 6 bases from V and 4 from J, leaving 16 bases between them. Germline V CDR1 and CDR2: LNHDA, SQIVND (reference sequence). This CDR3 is CASSNGGNHYEQYF. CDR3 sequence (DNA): TGTGCCAGTAGCAATGGAGGGAATCATTACGAGCAGTACTTC.

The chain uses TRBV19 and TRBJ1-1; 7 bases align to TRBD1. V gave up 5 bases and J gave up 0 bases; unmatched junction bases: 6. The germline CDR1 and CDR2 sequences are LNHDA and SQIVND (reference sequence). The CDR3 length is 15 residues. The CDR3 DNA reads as TGTGCCAGTAGTTCCAGACAGGGCTTGAACACTGAAGCTTTCTTT. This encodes CASSSRQGLNTEAFF. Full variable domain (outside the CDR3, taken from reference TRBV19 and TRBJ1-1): DGGITQSPKYLFRKEGQNVTLSCEQNLNHDAMYWYRQDPGQGLRLIYYSQIVNDFQKGDIAEGYSVSREKKESFPLTVTSAQKNPTAFYLCASSSRQGLNTEAFFGQGTRLTVV.

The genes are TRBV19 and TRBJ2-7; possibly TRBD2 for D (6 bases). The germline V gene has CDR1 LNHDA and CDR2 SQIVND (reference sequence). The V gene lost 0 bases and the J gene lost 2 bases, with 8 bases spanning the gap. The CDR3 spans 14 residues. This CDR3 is CASSIDAGTYEQYF. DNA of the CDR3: TGTGCCAGTAGTATAGATGCGGGGACCTACGAGCAGTACTTC.